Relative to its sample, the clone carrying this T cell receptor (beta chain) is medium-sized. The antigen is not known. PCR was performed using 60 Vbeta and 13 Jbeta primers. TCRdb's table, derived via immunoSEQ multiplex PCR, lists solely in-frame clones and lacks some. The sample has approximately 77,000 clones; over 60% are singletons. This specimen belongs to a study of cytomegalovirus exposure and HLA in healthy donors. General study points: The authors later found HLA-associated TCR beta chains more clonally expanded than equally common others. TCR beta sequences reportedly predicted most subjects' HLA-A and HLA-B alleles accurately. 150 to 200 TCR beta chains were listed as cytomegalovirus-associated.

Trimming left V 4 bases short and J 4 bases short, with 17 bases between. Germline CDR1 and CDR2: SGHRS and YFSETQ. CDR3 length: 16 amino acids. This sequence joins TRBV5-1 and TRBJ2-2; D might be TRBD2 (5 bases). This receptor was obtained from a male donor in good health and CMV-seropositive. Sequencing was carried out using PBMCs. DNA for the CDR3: TGCGCCAGCAGCGCCGGGAATGCGGGCGGCACCGGGGAGCTGTTTTTT. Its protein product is CASSAGNAGGTGELFF.